These 20 T cell receptor beta chains were all obtained from the same sample, sequenced in a study of blood T cell repertoires in COVID-19. Assay: immunoSEQ multiplex PCR; the TCRdb copy retains only in-frame clones and omits some. The repertoire has 60,000 to 80,000 clones, roughly 80% of them found once; the top ten carry 3.5% to 4%. The sequenced sample consisted of PBMCs or T cells enriched from blood (not recorded which). These receptor sequences come from a woman aged 35 to 49 with acute COVID-19.

The table lists this clone with a few counts. Additional DNA sequences in this sample encode the identical CDR3. The gene calls are TRBV9 and TRBJ1-1; perhaps TRBD1 as D (5 bases). CDR1 and CDR2 (germline): SGDLS, YYNGEE. The V and J ends lost 0 bases and 2 bases respectively, with 8 bases between them. This CDR3 is 14 amino acids long. The CDR3 is CASSVGQGNTEAFF. CDR3 DNA sequence: TGTGCCAGCAGCGTAGGGCAGGGCAACACTGAAGCTTTCTTT. The entire variable domain, with the rest obtained from reference TRBV9 and TRBJ1-1, is as follows: DSGVTQTPKHLITATGQRVTLRCSPRSGDLSVYWYQQSLDQGLQFLIQYYNGEERAKGNILERFSAQQFPDLHSELNLSSLELGDSALYFCASSVGQGNTEAFFGQGTRLTVV.

The chain carries TRBV7-9 and TRBJ2-3, with no clear D. Germline V gives CDR1 SEHNR, CDR2 FQNEAQ (reference sequence). This CDR3 spans 15 amino acids. Trimming removed 1 base from V and 1 base from J, with 9 bases in between. The CDR3 region is CASSLGASGTDTQYF. The CDR3 DNA is TGTGCCAGCAGCTTAGGGGCCTCTGGCACAGATACGCAGTATTTT.

The chain recombines TRBV28 with TRBJ2-2; the match to TRBD2 covers 14 bases. This CDR3 has 19 residues. V was clipped by 4 bases and J by 2 bases; unmatched bases: 9. Germline V CDR1 and CDR2: MDHEN, SYDVKM. This chain's CDR3 is CASSYPRLAGGPNTGELFF. CDR3 DNA: TGTGCCAGCAGTTACCCAAGACTAGCGGGAGGGCCTAACACCGGGGAGCTGTTTTTT.

In this sample, this clone turned up once. The chain combines TRBV19 with TRBJ2-2, with D maybe TRBD1 (6 bases). Trimming stripped 5 bases from V and 8 bases from J, with 15 bases between. Per germline, CDR1 LNHDA and CDR2 SQIVND (reference sequence). The CDR3 is 14 residues long. CDR3 in amino acids: CASSPGVDSGELFF. DNA for the CDR3: TGTGCCAGTAGTCCAGGGGTGGATTCGGGGGAGCTGTTTTTT.

The rearrangement links TRBV28 to TRBJ1-2; D might be TRBD1 (5 bases). Trimming shortened V by 7 bases and J by 3 bases, and 9 bases separated the two germline ends. Germline V lookup: CDR1 MDHEN, CDR2 SYDVKM. The CDR3 loop spans 12 amino acids. The DNA for the CDR3 is TGTGCCAGCAACCTAGGGGACTATGGCTACACCTTC. This sequence encodes CASNLGDYGYTF.

The chain has TRBV5-1 and TRBJ1-2; tentatively, D is TRBD1 (5 bases). In germline, CDR1 is SGHRS, CDR2 YFSETQ. Trimming stripped 0 bases from V and 8 bases from J, with 8 bases between. This CDR3 spans 12 amino acids. CDR3 residues: CASSLDGGGYTF. The CDR3 bases are TGCGCCAGCAGCTTGGACGGGGGAGGCTACACCTTC.

The chain uses TRBV7-9 and TRBJ2-7; 13 nucleotides match TRBD2. This CDR3 has 18 residues. With V trimmed by 0 bases and J by 4 bases, 9 bases remained unmatched. Looked up from germline, CDR1 is SEHNR and CDR2 is FQNEAQ (reference sequence). CDR3 amino acids: CASSLARTSGSSKYEQYF. CDR3 bases: TGTGCCAGCAGCTTAGCGCGGACTAGCGGGAGTAGTAAGTACGAGCAGTACTTC.

The chain joins TRBV6-5 to TRBJ1-5, with 9 nucleotides matching TRBD1. The CDR3 consists of 15 residues. Germline lookup yields CDR1 MNHEY and CDR2 SVGAGI. V lost 6 bases, J lost 2 bases, and 5 bases stayed unmatched. CDR3 coding DNA: TGTGCCAGCAGAGCAGGGGACAGGGGCAATCAGCCCCAGCATTTT. Its translation is CASRAGDRGNQPQHF.

Concerning this clone itself: The germline gene is not matched at one end of the junction; a read error may be the cause. This rearrangement joins TRBV5-4 to TRBJ2-1; D perhaps matches TRBD2 (5 bases). The CDR3 is 13 amino acids. Per the germline V gene, CDR1 is SGHNT and CDR2 is YYREEE (reference sequence). Written as DNA, the CDR3 is TGTGCCAGCAGCTTTAGAGGGTACAGTGAGCAGTTCTTC. Translated, it gives CASSFRGYSEQFF.

V gene TRBV12-3 or TRBV12-4 combines with J gene TRBJ1-2; 8 bases agree with TRBD1. The CDR3 is 13 residues long. Trimming at V came to 8 bases and at J to 4 bases, leaving 6 bases not matched to a gene. CDR3 nucleotide sequence: TGTGCCAGCGTCAGGGGGCGCGCCTATGGCTACACCTTC. Translation: CASVRGRAYGYTF.

This sequence joins TRBV6-1 and TRBJ1-3; 10 nucleotides agree with TRBD1. The V and J ends lost 2 bases and 8 bases, in that order; junction bases with no gene match: 12. The CDR3 has 17 residues. The germline CDR1 and CDR2 sequences are MNHNS and SASEGT. The CDR3 DNA sequence: TGTGCCAGCAGTGAAAATGCTGCCGGGACAGGGGTACACACCATATATTTT. This translates into CASSENAAGTGVHTIYF.

The rearrangement joins TRBV28 to TRBJ2-7; perhaps TRBD1 as D (6 bases). V lost 3 bases to trimming and J lost 0 bases, with 6 bases between them. This CDR3 comprises 13 residues. Germline V gene data show CDR1 as MDHEN and CDR2 as SYDVKM. In DNA form, the CDR3 reads TGTGCCAGCAGTTTCAGGGGCTCCTACGAGCAGTACTTC. It yields the protein CASSFRGSYEQYF.

CDR3 loop: CASSPPLSSSYNSPLHF. Written as DNA, the CDR3 is TGTGCCAGCAGCCCGCCATTATCGAGCTCCTATAATTCACCCCTCCACTTT. The chain recombines TRBV3-1 (or the pseudogene TRBV3-2) with TRBJ1-6; D unresolved. Trimming pared 4 bases from V and 0 bases from J, leaving 13 bases between. This CDR3 comprises 17 residues. Germline V CDR1 and CDR2: LGHDT, YNNKEL (reference sequence).

The chain links TRBV12-5 to TRBJ1-1; 11 bases line up with TRBD1. From germline, CDR1 is LGHNT and CDR2 FRNRAP. The CDR3 covers 15 residues. The J segment lost 5 bases and the V segment lost 6 bases, leaving 8 bases of the junction unmatched. The DNA for the CDR3 is TGTGCTAGTGGCCGGACAGGGGGCAGGTTGACTGAAGCTTTCTTT. Amino acids: CASGRTGGRLTEAFF.

The CDR3 reads CASGLFRPGGEKLFF. CDR3 DNA sequence: TGTGCCAGCGGTCTTTTCCGGCCGGGGGGCGAAAAACTGTTTTTT. The chain combines TRBV6-5 with TRBJ1-4, with D tentatively TRBD1 (6 bases). Per germline, CDR1 MNHEY and CDR2 SVGAGI. The CDR3 loop spans 15 amino acids. Trimming pared 8 bases from V and 8 bases from J, leaving 21 bases between.

The chain employs TRBV5-8 and TRBJ1-4; tentative D call: TRBD1 (5 bases). CDR1 is SGHTS and CDR2 is YDEGEE in the germline V gene. Trimming took 6 bases from V and 3 from J, leaving 6 bases between them. This CDR3 region has 12 residues. The CDR3, as DNA: TGTGCCAGCACCAGGGCTAATGAAAAACTGTTTTTT. Amino acids: CASTRANEKLFF.

This chain joins TRBV18 and TRBJ1-1, with no clear D. V lost 0 bases to trimming and J lost 2 bases, with 10 bases between them. The CDR3 has 15 amino acids. Germline V gene sequence: CDR1 KGHSH, CDR2 LQKENI. The CDR3 DNA is TGTGCCAGCTCACCACCCGTTACAAGAAACACTGAAGCTTTCTTT. Its protein product is CASSPPVTRNTEAFF.

The V and J genes are TRBV28 and TRBJ2-5; the match to TRBD2 covers 9 bases. Germline V gives CDR1 MDHEN, CDR2 SYDVKM. Trimming cost V 6 bases and J 5 bases; bases outside gene matches: 7. CDR3 length equals 14 residues. In nucleotides, the CDR3 is TGTGCCAGCAGCACGGCGGGAGGGCAGGAGACCCAGTACTTC. Amino acid sequence: CASSTAGGQETQYF.

The gene calls are TRBV5-4 and TRBJ1-1; tentatively, D is TRBD1 (5 bases). This CDR3 is 15 amino acids long. Germline V gene lookup returns CDR1 SGHNT and CDR2 YYREEE (reference sequence). Trimming cost V 2 bases and J 5 bases, with 16 bases left between them. Here the CDR3 reads CASSLYRTRGTEAFF. The CDR3, as DNA: TGTGCCAGCAGCTTATACAGGACCCGGGGGACTGAAGCTTTCTTT.

This rearrangement joins TRBV24-1 to TRBJ2-1, with 10 bases matching TRBD1. This CDR3 spans 18 amino acids. CDR1 is KGHDR, CDR2 SFDVKD, per germline. The ends lost 3 bases at V and 5 bases at J; junction bases unmatched: 12. The CDR3, as DNA: TGTGCCACCAGTGATCCCGCGGCCCGGACAGGGGGGAACAATGAGCAGTTCTTC. It yields the protein CATSDPAARTGGNNEQFF.